The TCR beta chain described here comes from a study of T cell responses to AZD1222 COVID-19 vaccine. Study-level information: The analysis combined second doses at about 4 or about 12 weeks. Study observations and caveats: Variant regions that are unmutated are reportedly the target of nearly half of spike-specific TCRs.

Clones were read by immunoSEQ multiplex PCR, and TCRdb kept only the in-frame ones, dropping some. The sample has some 91,000 clones, 90% to 95% seen once; the top ten hold 9.5% to 15%. Comments on this clone: What it recognizes is unknown.

Trimming removed 1 base from V and 7 bases from J, with 5 bases in between. CDR1 is SNHLY and CDR2 is FYNNEI in the germline V gene. This CDR3 has 13 amino acids. The specimen was peripheral blood, collected on day 0 of AZD1222 vaccination. The TCR comes from an adult in good health. The chain couples TRBV2 to TRBJ1-6; D is ambiguous. CDR3 in DNA: TGTGCCAGCAGTGAAGACAGAAATTCACCCCTCCACTTT. Its translation: CASSEDRNSPLHF. The complete variable domain, with remaining parts taken from reference TRBV2 and TRBJ1-6, reads EPEVTQTPSHQVTQMGQEVILRCVPISNHLYFYWYRQILGQKVEFLVSFYNNEISEKSEIFDDQFSVERPDGSNFTLKIRSTKLEDSAMYFCASSEDRNSPLHFGNGTRLTVT.